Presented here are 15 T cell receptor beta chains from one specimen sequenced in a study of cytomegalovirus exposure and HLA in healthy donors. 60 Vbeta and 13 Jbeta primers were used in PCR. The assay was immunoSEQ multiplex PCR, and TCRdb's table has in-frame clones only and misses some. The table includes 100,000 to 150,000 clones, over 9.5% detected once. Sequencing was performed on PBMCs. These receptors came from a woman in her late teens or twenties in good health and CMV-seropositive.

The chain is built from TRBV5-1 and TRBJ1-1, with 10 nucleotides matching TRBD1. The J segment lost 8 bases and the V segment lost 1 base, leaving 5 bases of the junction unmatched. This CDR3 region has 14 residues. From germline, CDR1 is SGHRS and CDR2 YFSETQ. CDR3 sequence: CASSLTGQGGEAFF. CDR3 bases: TGCGCCAGCAGCTTGACTGGACAGGGGGGGGAAGCTTTCTTT.

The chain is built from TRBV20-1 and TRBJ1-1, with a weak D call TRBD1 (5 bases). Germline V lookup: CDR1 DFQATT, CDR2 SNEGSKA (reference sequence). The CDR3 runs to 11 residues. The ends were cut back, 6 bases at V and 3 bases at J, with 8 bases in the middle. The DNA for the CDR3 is TGCAGTGCAAAACAGGACACTGAAGCTTTCTTT. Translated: CSAKQDTEAFF.

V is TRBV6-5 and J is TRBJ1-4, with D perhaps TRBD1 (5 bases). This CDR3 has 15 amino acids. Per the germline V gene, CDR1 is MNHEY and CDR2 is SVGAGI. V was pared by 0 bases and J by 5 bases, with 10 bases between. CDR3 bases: TGTGCCAGCAGTTACTCGTCAGGGAAGAATGAAAAACTGTTTTTT. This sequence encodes CASSYSSGKNEKLFF.

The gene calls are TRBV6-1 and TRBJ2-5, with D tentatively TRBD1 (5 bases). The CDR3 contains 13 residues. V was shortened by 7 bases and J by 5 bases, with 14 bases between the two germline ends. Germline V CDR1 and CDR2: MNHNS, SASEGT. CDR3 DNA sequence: TGTGCCAGCACCCTAAAAGGGGTGGAGACCCAGTACTTC. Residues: CASTLKGVETQYF.

The CDR3 reads CASSLETSSSYNEQFF. The CDR3 DNA reads TGTGCCAGCAGTTTAGAGACTAGCAGCTCCTACAATGAGCAGTTCTTC. The chain carries TRBV27 and TRBJ2-1, with 7 bases matching TRBD2. V shed 2 bases and J 0 bases; nucleotides not matched to a gene: 4. The germline gives CDR1 MNHEY, CDR2 SMNVEV (reference sequence). The CDR3 loop spans 16 amino acids.

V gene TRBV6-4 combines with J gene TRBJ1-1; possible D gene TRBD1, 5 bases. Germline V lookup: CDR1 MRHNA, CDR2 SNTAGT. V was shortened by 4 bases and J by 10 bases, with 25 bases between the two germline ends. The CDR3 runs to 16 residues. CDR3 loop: CASSVVKRQGNFLAFF. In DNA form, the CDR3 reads TGTGCCAGCAGTGTGGTTAAGAGGCAGGGAAACTTTTTAGCTTTCTTT.

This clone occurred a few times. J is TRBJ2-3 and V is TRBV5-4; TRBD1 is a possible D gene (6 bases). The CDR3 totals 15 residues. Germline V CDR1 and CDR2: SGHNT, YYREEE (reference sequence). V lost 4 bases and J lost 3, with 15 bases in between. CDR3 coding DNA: TGTGCCAGCAGCGGTACAGGGCTAAGGACAGATACGCAGTATTTT. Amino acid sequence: CASSGTGLRTDTQYF.

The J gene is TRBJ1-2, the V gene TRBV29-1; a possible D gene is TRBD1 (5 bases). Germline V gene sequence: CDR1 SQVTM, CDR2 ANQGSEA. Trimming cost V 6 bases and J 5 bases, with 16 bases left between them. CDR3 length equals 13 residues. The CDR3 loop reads CSVGSTGRYGYTF. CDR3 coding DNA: TGCAGCGTCGGCTCTACAGGCCGTTATGGCTACACCTTC.

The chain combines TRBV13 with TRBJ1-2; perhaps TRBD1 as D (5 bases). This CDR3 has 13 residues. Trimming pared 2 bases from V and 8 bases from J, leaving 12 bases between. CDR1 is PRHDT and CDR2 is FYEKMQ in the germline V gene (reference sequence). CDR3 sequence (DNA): TGTGCCAGCAGCTTAATGGGGCGCGAGGGCTACACCTTC. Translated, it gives CASSLMGREGYTF.

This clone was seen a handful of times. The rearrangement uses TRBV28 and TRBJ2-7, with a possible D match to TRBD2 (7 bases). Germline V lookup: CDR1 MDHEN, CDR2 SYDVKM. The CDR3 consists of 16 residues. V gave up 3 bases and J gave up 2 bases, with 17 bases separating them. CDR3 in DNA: TGTGCCAGCAGTTTTTGGGAGGGGGATGGGGCCTACGAGCAGTACTTC. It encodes CASSFWEGDGAYEQYF.

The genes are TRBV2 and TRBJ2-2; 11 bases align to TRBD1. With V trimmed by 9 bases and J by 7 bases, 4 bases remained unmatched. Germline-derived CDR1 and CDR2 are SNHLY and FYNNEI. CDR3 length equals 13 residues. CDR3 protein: CASGQGAGGELFF. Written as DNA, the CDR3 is TGTGCCAGTGGACAGGGGGCGGGCGGGGAGCTGTTTTTT.

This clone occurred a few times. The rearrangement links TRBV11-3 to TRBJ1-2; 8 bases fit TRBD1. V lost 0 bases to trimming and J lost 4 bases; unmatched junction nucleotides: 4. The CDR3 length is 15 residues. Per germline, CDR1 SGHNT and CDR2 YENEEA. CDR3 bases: TGTGCCAGCAGCTTAGAGGCAGGGGGCAGCTATGGCTACACCTTC. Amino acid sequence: CASSLEAGGSYGYTF.

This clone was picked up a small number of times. CDR3: CASSFPSGAHGEQFF. CDR3 coding DNA: TGTGCCAGCAGCTTCCCTAGCGGGGCACATGGGGAGCAGTTCTTC. The rearrangement links TRBV7-9 to TRBJ2-1; 9 nucleotides match TRBD2. The CDR3 is 15 amino acids. CDR1 SEHNR and CDR2 FQNEAQ come from the germline V gene (reference sequence). Trimming at V came to 3 bases and at J to 10 bases, leaving 10 bases not matched to a gene.

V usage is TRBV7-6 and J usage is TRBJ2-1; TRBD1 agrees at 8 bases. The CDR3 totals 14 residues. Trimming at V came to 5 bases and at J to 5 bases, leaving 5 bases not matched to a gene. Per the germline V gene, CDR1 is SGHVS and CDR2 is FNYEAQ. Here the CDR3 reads CASSQRTGNNEQFF. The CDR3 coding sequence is TGTGCCAGCAGCCAGAGGACAGGGAACAATGAGCAGTTCTTC.

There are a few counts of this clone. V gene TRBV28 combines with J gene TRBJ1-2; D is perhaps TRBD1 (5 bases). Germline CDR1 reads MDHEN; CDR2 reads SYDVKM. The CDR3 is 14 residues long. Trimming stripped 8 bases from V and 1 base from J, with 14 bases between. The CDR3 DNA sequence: TGTGCCAGCTGGGGACGGAGGGATAACTATGGCTACACCTTC. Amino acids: CASWGRRDNYGYTF.